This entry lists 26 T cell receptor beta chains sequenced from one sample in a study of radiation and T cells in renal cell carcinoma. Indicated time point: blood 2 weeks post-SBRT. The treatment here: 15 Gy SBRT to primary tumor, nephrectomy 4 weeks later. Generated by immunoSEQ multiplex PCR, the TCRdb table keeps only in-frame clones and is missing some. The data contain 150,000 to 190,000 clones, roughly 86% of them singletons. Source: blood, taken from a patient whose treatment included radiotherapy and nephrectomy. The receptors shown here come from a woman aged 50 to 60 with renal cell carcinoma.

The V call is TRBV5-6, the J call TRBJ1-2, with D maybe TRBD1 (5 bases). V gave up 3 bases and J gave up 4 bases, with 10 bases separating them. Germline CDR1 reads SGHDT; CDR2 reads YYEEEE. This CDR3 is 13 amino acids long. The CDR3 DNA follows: TGTGCCAGCAGCTCTCGGGGGACCTATGGCTACACCTTC. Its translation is CASSSRGTYGYTF.

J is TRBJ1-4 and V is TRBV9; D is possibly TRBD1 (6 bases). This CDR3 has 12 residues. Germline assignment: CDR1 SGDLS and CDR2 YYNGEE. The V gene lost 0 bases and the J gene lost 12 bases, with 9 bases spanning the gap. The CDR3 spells CASSVVGGELFF. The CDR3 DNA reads TGTGCCAGCAGCGTAGTAGGGGGAGAACTGTTTTTT. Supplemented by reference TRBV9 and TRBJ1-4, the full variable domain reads DSGVTQTPKHLITATGQRVTLRCSPRSGDLSVYWYQQSLDQGLQFLIQYYNGEERAKGNILERFSAQQFPDLHSELNLSSLELGDSALYFCASSVVGGELFFGSGTQLSVL.

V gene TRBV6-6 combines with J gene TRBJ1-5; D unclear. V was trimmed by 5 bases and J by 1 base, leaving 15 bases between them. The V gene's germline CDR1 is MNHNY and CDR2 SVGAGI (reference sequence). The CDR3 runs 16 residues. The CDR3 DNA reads TGTGCCAGCAGTCCCCCAGAGTTCTCGAGCAATCAGCCCCAGCATTTT. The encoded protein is CASSPPEFSSNQPQHF.

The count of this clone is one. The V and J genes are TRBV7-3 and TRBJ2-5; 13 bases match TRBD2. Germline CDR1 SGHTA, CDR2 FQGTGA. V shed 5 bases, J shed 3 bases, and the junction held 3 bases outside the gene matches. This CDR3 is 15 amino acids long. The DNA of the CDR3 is TGTGCCAGCAGCCCTACTAGCGGGGGGGAAGAGACCCAGTACTTC. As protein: CASSPTSGGEETQYF.

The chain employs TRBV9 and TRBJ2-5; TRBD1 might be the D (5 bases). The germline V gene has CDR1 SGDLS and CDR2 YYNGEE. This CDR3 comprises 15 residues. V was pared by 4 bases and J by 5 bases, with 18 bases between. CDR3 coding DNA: TGTGCCAGCAGCATATCTGCTGGGGCCGGGGAGACCCAGTACTTC. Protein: CASSISAGAGETQYF.

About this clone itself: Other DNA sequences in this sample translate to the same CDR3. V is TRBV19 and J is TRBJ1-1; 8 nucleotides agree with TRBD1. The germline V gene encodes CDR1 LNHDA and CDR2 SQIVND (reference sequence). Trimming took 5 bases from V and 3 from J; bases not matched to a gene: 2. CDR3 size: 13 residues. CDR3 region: CASSATGDTEAFF. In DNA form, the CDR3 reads TGTGCCAGTAGTGCGACAGGGGACACTGAAGCTTTCTTT.

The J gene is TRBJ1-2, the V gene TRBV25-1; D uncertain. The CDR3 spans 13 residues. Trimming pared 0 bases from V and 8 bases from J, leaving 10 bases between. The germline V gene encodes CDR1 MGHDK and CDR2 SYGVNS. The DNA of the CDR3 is TGTGCCAGCAGTGAATACGTTAGGAGCGGCTACACCTTC. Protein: CASSEYVRSGYTF.

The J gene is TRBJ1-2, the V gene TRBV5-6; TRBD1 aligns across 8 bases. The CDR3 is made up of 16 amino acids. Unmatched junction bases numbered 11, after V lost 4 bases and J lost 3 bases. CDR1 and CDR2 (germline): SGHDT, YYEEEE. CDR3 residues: CASSTYRTGRDYGYTF. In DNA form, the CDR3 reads TGTGCCAGCAGCACCTATCGGACAGGGAGGGACTATGGCTACACCTTC.

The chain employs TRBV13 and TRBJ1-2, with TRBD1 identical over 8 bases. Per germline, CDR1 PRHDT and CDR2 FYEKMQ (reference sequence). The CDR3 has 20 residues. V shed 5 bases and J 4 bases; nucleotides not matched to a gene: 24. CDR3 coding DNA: TGTGCCAGCAGCGATTGGGACAGGCGGTTCTCCTCGTCACCTGTCTATGGCTACACCTTC. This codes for CASSDWDRRFSSSPVYGYTF.

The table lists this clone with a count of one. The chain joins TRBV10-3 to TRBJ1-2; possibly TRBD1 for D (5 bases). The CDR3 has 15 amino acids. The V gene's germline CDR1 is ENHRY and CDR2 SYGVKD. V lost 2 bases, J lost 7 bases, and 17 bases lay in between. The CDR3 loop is CAISEGAGRTVGYTF. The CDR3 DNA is TGTGCCATCAGTGAGGGGGCAGGGAGGACTGTTGGCTACACCTTC.

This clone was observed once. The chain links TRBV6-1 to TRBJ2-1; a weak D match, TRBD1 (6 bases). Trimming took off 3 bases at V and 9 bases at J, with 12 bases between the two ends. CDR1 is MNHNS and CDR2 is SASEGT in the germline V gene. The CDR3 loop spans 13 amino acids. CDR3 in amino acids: CASSDRQGTEQFF. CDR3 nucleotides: TGTGCCAGCAGTGACCGGCAGGGGACTGAGCAGTTCTTC.

The CDR3 DNA is TGCGCCAGCAGCACCGTTAACGAGCAGTACTTC. It specifies CASSTVNEQYF. The genes are TRBV10-2 and TRBJ2-5, with unresolved D. With the DNA end fitting TRBJ2-7 better, the J assignment may be wrong. Germline loops: CDR1 WSHSY, CDR2 SAAADI. The CDR3 is made up of 11 amino acids.

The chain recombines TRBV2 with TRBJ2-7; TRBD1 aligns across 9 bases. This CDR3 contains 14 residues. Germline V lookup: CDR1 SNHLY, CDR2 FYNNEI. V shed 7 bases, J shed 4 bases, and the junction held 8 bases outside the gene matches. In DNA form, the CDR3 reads TGTGCCAGCACCCCGGGACAGGGTAGATACGAGCAGTACTTC. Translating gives CASTPGQGRYEQYF.

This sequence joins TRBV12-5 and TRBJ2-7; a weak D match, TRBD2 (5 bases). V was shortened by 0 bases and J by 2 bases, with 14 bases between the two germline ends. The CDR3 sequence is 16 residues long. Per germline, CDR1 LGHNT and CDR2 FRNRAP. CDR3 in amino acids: CASGLVRPGFTYEQYF. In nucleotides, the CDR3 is TGTGCTAGTGGTTTGGTAAGGCCGGGGTTCACCTACGAGCAGTACTTC. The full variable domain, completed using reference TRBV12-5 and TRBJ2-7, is DARVTQTPRHKVTEMGQEVTMRCQPILGHNTVFWYRQTMMQGLELLAYFRNRAPLDDSGMPKDRFSAEMPDATLATLKIQPSEPRDSAVYFCASGLVRPGFTYEQYFGPGTRLTVT.

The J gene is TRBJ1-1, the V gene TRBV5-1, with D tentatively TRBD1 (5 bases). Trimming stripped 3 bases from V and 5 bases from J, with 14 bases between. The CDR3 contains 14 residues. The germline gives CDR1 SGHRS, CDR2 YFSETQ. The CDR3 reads CASSWGSGGTEAFF. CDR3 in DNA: TGCGCCAGCAGCTGGGGGTCCGGGGGAACTGAAGCTTTCTTT. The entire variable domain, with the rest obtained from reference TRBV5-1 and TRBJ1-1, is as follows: KAGVTQTPRYLIKTRGQQVTLSCSPISGHRSVSWYQQTPGQGLQFLFEYFSETQRNKGNFPGRFSGRQFSNSRSEMNVSTLELGDSALYLCASSWGSGGTEAFFGQGTRLTVV.

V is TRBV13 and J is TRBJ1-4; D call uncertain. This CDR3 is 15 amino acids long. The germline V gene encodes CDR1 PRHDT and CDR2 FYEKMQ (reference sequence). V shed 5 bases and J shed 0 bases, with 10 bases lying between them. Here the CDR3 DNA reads TGTGCCAGCAGCCTCTACCTTGCAACTAATGAAAAACTGTTTTTT. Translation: CASSLYLATNEKLFF.

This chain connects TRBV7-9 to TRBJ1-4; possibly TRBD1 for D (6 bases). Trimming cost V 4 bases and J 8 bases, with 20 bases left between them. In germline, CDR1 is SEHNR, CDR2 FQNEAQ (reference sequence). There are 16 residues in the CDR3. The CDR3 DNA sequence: TGTGCCAGCAGCTCCCGACAGGCCGTGACTATAGAAAAACTGTTTTTT. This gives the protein CASSSRQAVTIEKLFF.

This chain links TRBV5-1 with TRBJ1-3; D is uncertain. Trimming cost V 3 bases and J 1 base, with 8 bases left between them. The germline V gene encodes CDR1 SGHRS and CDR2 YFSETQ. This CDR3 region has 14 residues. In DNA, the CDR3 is TGCGCCAGCAGCTCCCGAGAATCTGGAAACACCATATATTTT. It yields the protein CASSSRESGNTIYF.

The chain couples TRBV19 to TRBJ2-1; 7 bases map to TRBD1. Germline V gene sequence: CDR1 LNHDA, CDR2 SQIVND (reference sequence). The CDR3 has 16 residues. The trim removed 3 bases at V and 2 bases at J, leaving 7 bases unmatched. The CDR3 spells CASSMTGLPTYNEQFF. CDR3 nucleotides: TGTGCCAGTAGTATGACAGGGTTACCTACCTACAATGAGCAGTTCTTC.

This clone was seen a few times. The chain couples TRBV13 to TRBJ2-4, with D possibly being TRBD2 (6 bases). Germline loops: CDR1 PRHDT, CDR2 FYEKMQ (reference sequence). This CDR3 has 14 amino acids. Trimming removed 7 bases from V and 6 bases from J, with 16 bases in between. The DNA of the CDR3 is TGTGCCAGCACCCCCCCGGGGGTGAGAAACATTCAGTACTTC. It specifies CASTPPGVRNIQYF. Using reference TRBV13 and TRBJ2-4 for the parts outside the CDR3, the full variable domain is AAGVIQSPRHLIKEKRETATLKCYPIPRHDTVYWYQQGPGQDPQFLISFYEKMQSDKGSIPDRFSAQQFSDYHSELNMSSLELGDSALYFCASTPPGVRNIQYFGAGTRLSVL.

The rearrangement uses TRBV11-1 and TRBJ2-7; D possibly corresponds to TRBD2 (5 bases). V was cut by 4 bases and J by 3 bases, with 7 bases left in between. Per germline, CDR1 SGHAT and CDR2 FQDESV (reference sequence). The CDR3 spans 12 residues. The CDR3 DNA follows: TGTGCCAGCAGCTCTGGACTCTACGAGCAGTACTTC. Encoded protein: CASSSGLYEQYF.

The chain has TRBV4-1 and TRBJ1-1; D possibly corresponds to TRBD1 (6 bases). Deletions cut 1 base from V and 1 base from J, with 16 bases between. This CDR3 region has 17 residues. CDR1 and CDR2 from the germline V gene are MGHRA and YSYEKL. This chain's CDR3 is CASSQVPAGAGNTEAFF. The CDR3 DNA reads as TGCGCCAGCAGCCAAGTGCCGGCAGGGGCGGGGAACACTGAAGCTTTCTTT.

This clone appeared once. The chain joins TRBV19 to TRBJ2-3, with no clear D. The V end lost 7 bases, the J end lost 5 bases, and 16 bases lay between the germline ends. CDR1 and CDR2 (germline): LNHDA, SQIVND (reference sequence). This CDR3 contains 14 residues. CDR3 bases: TGTGCCAGTAAACAAGCCCCTGGCGGAGATACGCAGTATTTT. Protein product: CASKQAPGGDTQYF.

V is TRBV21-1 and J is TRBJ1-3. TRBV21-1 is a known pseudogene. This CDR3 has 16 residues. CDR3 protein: CASSPNQGGSGNTIYF. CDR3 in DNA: TGTGCCAGCAGCCCTAATCAGGGAGGCTCTGGAAACACCATATATTTT.

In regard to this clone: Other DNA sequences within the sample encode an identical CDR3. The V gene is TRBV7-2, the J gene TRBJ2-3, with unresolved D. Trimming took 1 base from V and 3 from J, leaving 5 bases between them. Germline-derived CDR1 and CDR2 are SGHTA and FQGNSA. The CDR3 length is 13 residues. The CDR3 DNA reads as TGTGCCAGCAGCTTAGTCGGGACAGATACGCAGTATTTT. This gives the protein CASSLVGTDTQYF.

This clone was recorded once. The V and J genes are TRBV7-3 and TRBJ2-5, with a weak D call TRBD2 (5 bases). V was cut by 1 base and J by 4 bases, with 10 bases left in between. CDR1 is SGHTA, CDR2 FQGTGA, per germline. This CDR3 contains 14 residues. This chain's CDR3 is CASSLSGYGETQYF. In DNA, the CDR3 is TGTGCCAGCAGCTTAAGCGGGTATGGAGAGACCCAGTACTTC.